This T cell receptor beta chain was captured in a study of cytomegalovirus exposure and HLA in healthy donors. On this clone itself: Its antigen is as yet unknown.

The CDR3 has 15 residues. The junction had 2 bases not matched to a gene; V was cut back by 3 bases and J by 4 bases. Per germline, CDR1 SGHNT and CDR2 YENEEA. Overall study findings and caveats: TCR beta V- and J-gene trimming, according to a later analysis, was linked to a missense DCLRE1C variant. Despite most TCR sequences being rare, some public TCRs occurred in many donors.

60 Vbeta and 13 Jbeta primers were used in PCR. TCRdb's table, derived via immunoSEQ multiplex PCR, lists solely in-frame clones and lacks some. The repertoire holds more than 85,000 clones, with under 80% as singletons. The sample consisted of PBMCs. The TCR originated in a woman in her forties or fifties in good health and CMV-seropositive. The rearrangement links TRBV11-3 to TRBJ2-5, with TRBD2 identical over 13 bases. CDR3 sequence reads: CASSFGLAGVETQYF. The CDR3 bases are TGTGCCAGCAGCTTTGGACTAGCGGGGGTAGAGACCCAGTACTTC.